This T cell receptor beta chain appears in the sequencing data of a study of cytomegalovirus exposure and HLA in healthy donors. On the study more broadly: Unique TCRs numbering roughly 85 million, obtained from HLA-typed donors, made up an early data release. Study-level findings and limits: TCR beta V- and J-gene trimming was later associated with a missense DCLRE1C variant.

The junction had 6 bases not matched to a gene; V was cut back by 4 bases and J by 7 bases. The CDR3 spans 14 residues. Germline lookup yields CDR1 SGHNT and CDR2 YYREEE (reference sequence). It was with 60 Vbeta and 13 Jbeta primers that the PCR ran. Here immunoSEQ multiplex PCR was the method, and the copy in TCRdb shows in-frame clones only, minus some. The sample has fewer than 150,000 clones, roughly three quarters seen once. Healthy bone marrow donors made up the donors. This clone was counted between two and nine times. Its specificity is not known. This receptor was taken from a woman aged 45 to 65 in good health and CMV-seronegative. The material sequenced was PBMCs. This chain uses TRBV5-4 with TRBJ2-2; the match to TRBD2 covers 8 bases. The CDR3 DNA reads as TGTGCCAGCAGCGAAGGGACTAGTTACGGGGAGCTGTTTTTT. It is translated as CASSEGTSYGELFF.